A selection of T cell receptor beta chains follows, all from one sample in a study of siplizumab effects on memory and regulatory T cells. The data were produced by immunoSEQ multiplex PCR, yet TCRdb's version contains in-frame clones alone and is incomplete. In the table there are roughly 56,000 clones, approximately 93% of which are singletons. The sample taken for sequencing was CD8+ T cells sorted from blood. These receptors were collected from a human donor in good health. Both conserved end residues are part of each CDR3. Clone size appears in some rows only: once, few, many, or a class for an expanded clone.

v_gene	abundance	j_gene	CDR3aa
TRBV5-1	.	TRBJ2-7	CASRLGVEDYEQYF
TRBV5-4	.	TRBJ2-2	CASSLETGYGELFF
TRBV29-1	.	TRBJ2-1	CSVNSGTGGFEQFF
TRBV7-9	.	TRBJ2-5	CASSLETSALRGQETQYF
TRBV23-1	.	TRBJ2-7	CASSQSAGFAYEQYF
TRBV27	.	TRBJ2-7	CASTHGQGGSEQYF
TRBV18	once	TRBJ2-1	CASSPEAGVNEQFF
TRBV9	.	TRBJ1-1	CASSVGGPWNTEAFF
TRBV27	.	TRBJ2-3	CASGVGADFANTQYF
TRBV9	.	TRBJ2-7	CASSAEDGVGEQYF
TRBV7-9	.	TRBJ1-2	CASSLATTGVGGYTF
TRBV19	.	TRBJ1-4	CASSILAREHEKLFF
TRBV7-2	.	TRBJ2-7	CASSFSTGSYEQYF
TRBV28	.	TRBJ2-2	CASSSGQGATGELFF
TRBV4-3	.	TRBJ2-1	CASSQAGSYNEQFF
TRBV14	.	TRBJ2-3	CASREGVTDTQYF
TRBV9	.	TRBJ2-5	CASSGGSSGRGQETQYF
TRBV4-1	.	TRBJ2-3	CASSQEDSATQYF
TRBV13	.	TRBJ1-5	CASSLGRDYQHF
TRBV6-1	once	TRBJ2-5	CASSEFDRLEETQYF
TRBV12-5	.	TRBJ2-6	CASGWEGLPGANVLTF
TRBV11-2	.	TRBJ2-7	CASSSEAARERREQYF